The 31 T cell receptor beta chains reported below all come from one sample, sequenced in a study of cytomegalovirus exposure and HLA in healthy donors (dated by TCRdb to 2017 to 2019). Library creation used the immunoSEQ multiplex PCR assay. For the multiplex PCR, a mixture combining 60 forward primers for TCR Vbeta segments and 13 reverse primers for TCR Jbeta segments was used. TCRdb mirrors the immuneACCESS table, restricted to in-frame sequences. Some clones are absent from its copies; in checked studies, under half trace to an unresolved V gene, and the reason for the others is unknown. The sample table contains roughly 150,000 clones; only one count was recorded for 73% of them. The ten top clones hold 5% to 6.5% of the sample. Sequenced material: PBMCs. Receptors originate from a woman between 18 and 29 years old in good health and CMV-seropositive.

Note on this clone: Distinct nucleotide sequences in the sample also encode this CDR3. The genes are TRBV6-5 and TRBJ1-5; D is unclear. Trimming stripped 8 bases from V and 0 bases from J, with 8 bases between. This CDR3 has 13 amino acids. CDR1 MNHEY and CDR2 SVGAGI come from the germline V gene. In DNA form, the CDR3 reads TGTGCCAGCGGACGGGGTAGCAATCAGCCCCAGCATTTT. Its protein is CASGRGSNQPQHF.

This clone was seen only a few times. CDR3 sequence (DNA): TGTGCCAGCAGCGTAGGGGGGACAGGGAGGCACGAGCAGTACTTC. Translated: CASSVGGTGRHEQYF. The rearrangement links TRBV9 to TRBJ2-7; 9 positions match TRBD1. The CDR3 contains 15 residues. Germline trimming cut 0 bases from V and 5 bases from J; bases unmatched to any gene: 6. Germline V CDR1 and CDR2: SGDLS, YYNGEE.

The CDR3 loop reads CASSPRTSGGPFNEQFF. In DNA, the CDR3 is TGTGCCAGCAGCCCAAGGACTAGCGGGGGGCCTTTCAATGAGCAGTTCTTC. V is TRBV14 and J is TRBJ2-1, with 14 nucleotides matching TRBD2. CDR3 length: 17 residues. Losses at the gene ends were 4 bases for V and 6 bases for J; bases not matched to a gene: 8. Germline loops: CDR1 SGHDN, CDR2 FVKESK.

Written as DNA, the CDR3 is TGTGCCAGCTCACCCATCACAGATACGCAGTATTTT. It yields the protein CASSPITDTQYF. J is TRBJ2-3 and V is TRBV18; D remains ambiguous. The germline V and J ends were trimmed by 3 bases and 2 bases, with 3 bases remaining between them. This CDR3 contains 12 residues. The V gene's germline CDR1 is KGHSH and CDR2 LQKENI.

The gene calls are TRBV5-6 and TRBJ1-2; 7 bases agree with TRBD1. Germline lookup yields CDR1 SGHDT and CDR2 YYEEEE. Trimming cost V 3 bases and J 7 bases; bases outside gene matches: 3. The CDR3 runs to 12 residues. The CDR3: CASSWRDSGYTF. The DNA for the CDR3 is TGTGCCAGCAGCTGGAGGGACAGTGGCTACACCTTC.

This clone was found a few times. The J gene is TRBJ2-1, the V gene TRBV30; 8 bases are shared with TRBD2. V was pared by 5 bases and J by 7 bases, with 7 bases of the junction left unmatched. This CDR3 has 13 amino acids. Germline V lookup: CDR1 GTSNPN, CDR2 SVGIG (reference sequence). CDR3 protein: CAWGRTSINEQFF. In nucleotides, the CDR3 is TGTGCCTGGGGGAGGACTAGCATAAATGAGCAGTTCTTC.

This clone occurred once. The chain carries TRBV18 and TRBJ1-1, with D tentatively TRBD1 (5 bases). The CDR3 extends over 14 amino acids. V lost 2 bases and J lost 3, with 10 bases in between. Germline lookup yields CDR1 KGHSH and CDR2 LQKENI. In DNA form, the CDR3 reads TGTGCCAGCTCACCAAACCCCAGGGACACTGAAGCTTTCTTT. This codes for CASSPNPRDTEAFF.

The chain joins TRBV6-1 to TRBJ2-7; no clear D gene. The CDR3 spans 11 residues. Trimming pared 1 base from V and 9 bases from J, leaving 7 bases between. The germline gives CDR1 MNHNS, CDR2 SASEGT. The CDR3 DNA reads TGTGCCAGCAGTGAAGTAGCTACGCAGTACTTC. Translated: CASSEVATQYF.

This chain uses TRBV29-1 with TRBJ1-1; 8 nucleotides line up with TRBD1. The CDR3 contains 15 residues. The V gene end was trimmed by 1 base and the J gene end by 4 bases; junction bases not matched to a gene: 8. Per germline, CDR1 SQVTM and CDR2 ANQGSEA. Here the CDR3 DNA reads TGCAGCGTTGAAGGCAAGGACAGGGTGGGCACTGAAGCTTTCTTT. Protein sequence: CSVEGKDRVGTEAFF.

This clone was detected a few times. V gene TRBV4-3 combines with J gene TRBJ2-7, with a tentative D call TRBD1 (6 bases). The CDR3 has 17 amino acids. V was pared by 0 bases and J by 2 bases, with 17 bases between. Germline-derived CDR1 and CDR2 are LGHNA and YSLEER. CDR3 sequence (DNA): TGCGCCAGCAGCCAAGATCCCCCGGGACATCAACCCTACGAGCAGTACTTC. Amino acid sequence: CASSQDPPGHQPYEQYF.

This clone was counted once. J is TRBJ2-7 and V is TRBV5-4, with 11 bases identical to TRBD1. V shed 4 bases, J shed 3 bases, and the junction held 6 bases outside the gene matches. The CDR3 sequence is 15 residues long. CDR1 is SGHNT and CDR2 is YYREEE in the germline V gene (reference sequence). The CDR3 is CASSPGQGVIYEQYF. The CDR3 DNA is TGTGCCAGCAGCCCGGGACAGGGGGTGATCTACGAGCAGTACTTC.

Concerning this clone: At one end, the junction sequence differs from germline, possibly due to a read error. The rearrangement links TRBV18 to TRBJ2-6, with 11 bases lining up with TRBD1. CDR1 is KGHSH, CDR2 LQKENI, per germline. The CDR3 is 15 residues long. The DNA of the CDR3 is TGTGCCAGCTCACCACCAGGGACAGGGGGCAACGTCCTGACTTTC. It translates to CASSPPGTGGNVLTF.

This clone was observed a few times. The chain is built from TRBV27 and TRBJ1-4; weak D call: TRBD1 (5 bases). Trimming cost V 2 bases and J 0 bases, with 7 bases left between them. The CDR3 is 15 residues long. Per the germline V gene, CDR1 is MNHEY and CDR2 is SMNVEV (reference sequence). CDR3 nucleotides: TGTGCCAGCAGTTTAGCCAGGGCAACTAATGAAAAACTGTTTTTT. It translates to CASSLARATNEKLFF.

The genes are TRBV5-1 and TRBJ1-2; TRBD1 agrees at 7 bases. The CDR3 consists of 11 residues. CDR1 and CDR2 (germline): SGHRS, YFSETQ. The junction had 7 bases not matched to a gene; V was cut back by 4 bases and J by 13 bases. This CDR3 reads CASSTGQAFTF. As DNA, the CDR3 is TGCGCCAGCAGCACCGGACAGGCGTTCACCTTC.

The rearrangement joins TRBV30 to TRBJ2-1; D gene uncertain. The CDR3 runs 12 residues. V dropped 4 bases and J dropped 0 bases, with 4 bases sitting between them. Germline values: CDR1 GTSNPN, CDR2 SVGIG (reference sequence). The CDR3 loop is CAWTLSYNEQFF. The CDR3 region has the DNA TGTGCCTGGACACTCTCCTACAATGAGCAGTTCTTC. Full variable domain (outside the CDR3, taken from reference TRBV30 and TRBJ2-1): SQTIHQWPATLVQPVGSPLSLECTVEGTSNPNLYWYRQAAGRGLQLLFYSVGIGQISSEVPQNLSASRPQDRQFILSSKKLLLSDSGFYLCAWTLSYNEQFFGPGTRLTVL.

The chain recombines TRBV6-5 with TRBJ1-2, with 7 bases identical to TRBD1. V shed 4 bases and J 3 bases; nucleotides not matched to a gene: 5. This CDR3 is built from 14 residues. Germline CDR1 MNHEY, CDR2 SVGAGI. The CDR3 protein is CASSSKGGYYGYTF. Written as DNA, the CDR3 is TGTGCCAGCAGTTCCAAAGGGGGCTACTATGGCTACACCTTC.

The rearrangement uses TRBV11-2 and TRBJ2-4; 10 bases align to TRBD2. CDR3 size: 15 residues. Germline CDR1 reads SGHAT; CDR2 reads FQNNGV. V gave up 5 bases and J gave up 7 bases; unmatched junction bases: 8. This chain's CDR3 is CASSQRTSGKNIQYF. CDR3 sequence (DNA): TGTGCCAGCAGCCAGAGGACTAGCGGAAAGAACATTCAGTACTTC.

The chain joins TRBV4-1 to TRBJ1-2, with D possibly being TRBD1 (5 bases). Germline V CDR1 and CDR2: MGHRA, YSYEKL. V was shortened by 1 base and J by 8 bases, with 14 bases between the two germline ends. The CDR3 runs 14 residues. In nucleotides, the CDR3 is TGCGCCAGCAGCCAAGTTTTAGGGGTACAGGGCTACACCTTC. Translation gives CASSQVLGVQGYTF.

J is TRBJ2-7 and V is TRBV7-6, with D possibly matching TRBD1 (6 bases). From germline, CDR1 is SGHVS and CDR2 FNYEAQ. The CDR3 sequence is 16 residues long. Trimming pared 5 bases from V and 2 bases from J, leaving 19 bases between. The CDR3 region is CASSDETGTQPYEQYF. The CDR3 DNA reads as TGTGCCAGCAGCGACGAAACCGGGACACAACCCTACGAGCAGTACTTC.

A few counts support this clone. The V call is TRBV30, the J call TRBJ1-4; no definite D call. The CDR3 length is 14 residues. CDR1 is GTSNPN, CDR2 SVGIG, per germline (reference sequence). V dropped 5 bases and J dropped 5 bases, with 15 bases sitting between them. In DNA form, the CDR3 reads TGTGCCTGGGAAGCCGGGGAGAGGAATGAAAAACTGTTTTTT. This codes for CAWEAGERNEKLFF. The full variable domain, in which reference TRBV30 and TRBJ1-4 provide the parts outside the CDR3, is SQTIHQWPATLVQPVGSPLSLECTVEGTSNPNLYWYRQAAGRGLQLLFYSVGIGQISSEVPQNLSASRPQDRQFILSSKKLLLSDSGFYLCAWEAGERNEKLFFGSGTQLSVL.

The chain combines TRBV30 with TRBJ1-1, with D possibly TRBD1 on 5 matching bases. V was clipped by 3 bases and J by 10 bases, with 21 bases between them. Germline V gene lookup returns CDR1 GTSNPN and CDR2 SVGIG (reference sequence). This CDR3 is built from 14 residues. The CDR3 nucleotides read TGTGCCTGGAGCGTCCTTAGTGGGGCGCTGGGAGCTTTCTTT. Translating it yields CAWSVLSGALGAFF. Together with reference TRBV30 and TRBJ1-1, the CDR3 gives the full variable domain: SQTIHQWPATLVQPVGSPLSLECTVEGTSNPNLYWYRQAAGRGLQLLFYSVGIGQISSEVPQNLSASRPQDRQFILSSKKLLLSDSGFYLCAWSVLSGALGAFFGQGTRLTVV.

The rearrangement uses TRBV5-1 and TRBJ2-3, with TRBD2 matching over 8 bases. After removal of 8 bases from V and 2 bases from J, the junction contained 7 bases not matched to a gene. Germline V lookup: CDR1 SGHRS, CDR2 YFSETQ. The CDR3 has 14 residues. This chain's CDR3 is CASRTGGVTDTQYF. The CDR3 DNA reads TGCGCCAGTAGGACGGGGGGGGTCACAGATACGCAGTATTTT.

The chain is built from TRBV7-2 and TRBJ2-7; D may be TRBD1 (8 bases). Trimming cost V 5 bases and J 3 bases, with 23 bases left between them. This CDR3 comprises 17 residues. Germline V lookup: CDR1 SGHTA, CDR2 FQGNSA. This chain's CDR3 is CASSRGGNRGEGYEQYF. The CDR3 DNA is TGTGCCAGCAGCCGAGGGGGAAACAGGGGGGAGGGCTACGAGCAGTACTTC.

The J gene is TRBJ1-2, the V gene TRBV4-3; TRBD1 matches at 7 bases. The J segment lost 3 bases and the V segment lost 0 bases, leaving 1 base of the junction unmatched. This CDR3 spans 14 amino acids. Germline-derived CDR1 and CDR2 are LGHNA and YSLEER. As DNA, the CDR3 is TGCGCCAGCAGCCAAGAACAGGGGTACTATGGCTACACCTTC. Protein product: CASSQEQGYYGYTF.

This chain joins TRBV19 and TRBJ2-3; 7 bases are shared with TRBD1. Germline V gene lookup returns CDR1 LNHDA and CDR2 SQIVND (reference sequence). There are 16 residues in the CDR3. With 6 bases clipped from V and 7 bases from J, the junction kept 16 bases outside the gene matches. The CDR3 spells CASSVSATGAQNTQYF. The CDR3 DNA follows: TGTGCCAGTAGCGTATCAGCAACAGGGGCACAGAATACGCAGTATTTT.

In this sample, this clone turned up a few times. This chain joins TRBV25-1 and TRBJ2-6, with D maybe TRBD2 (5 bases). V lost 5 bases, J lost 7 bases, and 12 bases lay in between. The CDR3 length is 14 residues. CDR1 and CDR2 (germline): MGHDK, SYGVNS. The CDR3 loop reads CASSYRESANVLTF. CDR3 sequence (DNA): TGTGCCAGCAGTTACCGGGAATCCGCCAACGTCCTGACTTTC.

The chain has TRBV7-8 and TRBJ2-7; maybe TRBD1 (5 bases). Germline CDR1 reads SGHVS; CDR2 reads FQNEAQ. The V and J ends lost 1 base and 11 bases respectively, with 24 bases between them. The CDR3 totals 16 residues. The CDR3 reads CASSLGTTDSHYDEYF. The CDR3 DNA follows: TGTGCCAGCAGCTTAGGTACGACAGACAGCCACTACGATGAGTACTTC.

The V gene is TRBV9, the J gene TRBJ2-1, with 9 bases fitting TRBD2. There are 16 residues in the CDR3. Germline lookup yields CDR1 SGDLS and CDR2 YYNGEE. J was trimmed by 0 bases and V by 4 bases; bases with no gene match: 5. The CDR3 nucleotides are TGTGCCAGCAGCCCCCGGACTAGCGACTCCTACAATGAGCAGTTCTTC. It translates to CASSPRTSDSYNEQFF.

This clone has a handful of counts. The chain recombines TRBV18 with TRBJ2-1; 14 nucleotides agree with TRBD2. With 6 bases clipped from V and 7 bases from J, the junction kept 5 bases outside the gene matches. The CDR3 totals 15 residues. Germline values: CDR1 KGHSH, CDR2 LQKENI. This CDR3 reads CASSETSGGANEQFF. In nucleotides, the CDR3 is TGTGCCAGCTCCGAGACTAGCGGGGGGGCAAATGAGCAGTTCTTC.

This CDR3 reads CAIGLADTQYF. The DNA for the CDR3 is TGTGCCATTGGACTAGCAGATACGCAGTATTTT. The chain has TRBV2 and TRBJ2-3; 7 bases fit TRBD2. The CDR3 is 11 amino acids. The junction had 2 bases not matched to a gene; V was cut back by 10 bases and J by 4 bases. The germline V gene has CDR1 SNHLY and CDR2 FYNNEI.

The genes are TRBV29-1 and TRBJ2-1, with no clear D. The germline gives CDR1 SQVTM, CDR2 ANQGSEA. The CDR3 length is 9 residues. Trimming cost V 4 bases and J 9 bases, with 4 bases left between them. The CDR3 bases are TGCAGCGTTGCGGGTGAGCAGTTCTTC. Translation gives CSVAGEQFF.